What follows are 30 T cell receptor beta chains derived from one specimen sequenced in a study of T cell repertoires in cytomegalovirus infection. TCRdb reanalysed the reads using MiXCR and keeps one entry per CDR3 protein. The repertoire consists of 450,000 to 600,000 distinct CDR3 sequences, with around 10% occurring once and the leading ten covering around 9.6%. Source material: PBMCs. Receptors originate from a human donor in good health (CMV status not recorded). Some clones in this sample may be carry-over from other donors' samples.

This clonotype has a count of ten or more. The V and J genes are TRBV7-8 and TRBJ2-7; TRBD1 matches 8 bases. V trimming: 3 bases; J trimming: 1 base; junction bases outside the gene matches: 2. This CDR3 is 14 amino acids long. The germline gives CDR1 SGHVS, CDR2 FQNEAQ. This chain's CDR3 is CASSFGQGSYEQYF. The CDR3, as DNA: TGTGCCAGCAGCTTTGGACAGGGTTCCTACGAGCAGTACTTC.

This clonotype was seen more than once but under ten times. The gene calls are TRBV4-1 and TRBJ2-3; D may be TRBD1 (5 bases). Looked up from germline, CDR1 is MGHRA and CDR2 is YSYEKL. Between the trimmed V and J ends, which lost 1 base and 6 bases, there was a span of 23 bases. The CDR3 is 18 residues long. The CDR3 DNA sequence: TGCGCCAGCAGCCAAGCCAACACCGCAGGGCCGTCCTCGGATACGCAGTATTTT. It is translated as CASSQANTAGPSSDTQYF.

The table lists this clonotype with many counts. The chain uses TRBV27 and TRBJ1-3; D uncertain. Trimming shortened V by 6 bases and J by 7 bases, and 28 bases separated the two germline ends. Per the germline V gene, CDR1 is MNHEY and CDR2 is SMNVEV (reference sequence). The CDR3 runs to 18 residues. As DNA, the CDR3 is TGTGCCAGCAGCCCCATGGCGCGGTTCTCCTTAGCGGGGAACACCATATATTTT. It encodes CASSPMARFSLAGNTIYF.

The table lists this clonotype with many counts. CDR3 protein: CASSFVQGATGNTIYF. The CDR3 coding sequence is TGTGCCAGCAGCTTCGTACAGGGGGCAACTGGAAACACCATATATTTT. The chain has TRBV7-8 and TRBJ1-3; 9 bases align to TRBD1. CDR1 and CDR2 from the germline V gene are SGHVS and FQNEAQ. The CDR3 loop spans 16 amino acids. V gave up 3 bases and J gave up 2 bases; unmatched junction bases: 5.

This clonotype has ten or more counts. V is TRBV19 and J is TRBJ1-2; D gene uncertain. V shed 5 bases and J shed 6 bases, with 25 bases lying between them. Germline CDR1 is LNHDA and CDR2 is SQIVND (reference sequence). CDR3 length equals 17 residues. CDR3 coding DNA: TGTGCCAGTAGTCCCCAAACGTTAGTCCTGATTGATGATGGCTACACCTTC. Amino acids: CASSPQTLVLIDDGYTF.

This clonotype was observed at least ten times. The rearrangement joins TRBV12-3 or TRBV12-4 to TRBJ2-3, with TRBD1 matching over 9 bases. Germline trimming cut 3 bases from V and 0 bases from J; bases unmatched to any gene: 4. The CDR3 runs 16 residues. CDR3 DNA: TGTGCCAGCAGTTTCAGCGGGACAGGGAGCACAGATACGCAGTATTTT. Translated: CASSFSGTGSTDTQYF.

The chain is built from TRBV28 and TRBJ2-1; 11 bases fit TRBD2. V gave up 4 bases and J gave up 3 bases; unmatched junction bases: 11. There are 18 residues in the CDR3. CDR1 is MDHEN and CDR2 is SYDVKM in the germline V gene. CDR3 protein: CASSSLPYSGRGYNEQFF. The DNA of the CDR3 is TGTGCCAGCAGTTCCCTGCCGTATAGCGGGAGGGGCTACAATGAGCAGTTCTTC.

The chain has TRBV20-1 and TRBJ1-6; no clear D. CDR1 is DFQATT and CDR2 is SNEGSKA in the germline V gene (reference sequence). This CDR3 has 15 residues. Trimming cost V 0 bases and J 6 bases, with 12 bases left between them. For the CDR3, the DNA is TGCAGTGCTAGAGACAGGCAATCGGGTAATTCACCCCTCCACTTT. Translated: CSARDRQSGNSPLHF.

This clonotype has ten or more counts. The CDR3 loop reads CASSLGDPSNQPQHF. CDR3 coding DNA: TGTGCCAGCAGTTTAGGAGATCCTAGCAATCAGCCCCAGCATTTT. The chain employs TRBV12-3 or TRBV12-4 and TRBJ1-5; D not certain. This CDR3 spans 15 amino acids. Trimming cost V 1 base and J 0 bases, with 7 bases left between them.

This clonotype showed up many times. The CDR3 is CASSTTYSGRASEQYF. The CDR3 nucleotides are TGTGCCAGTAGTACGACGTATAGCGGGAGGGCCTCCGAGCAGTACTTC. V is TRBV19 and J is TRBJ2-7, with 11 nucleotides matching TRBD2. The CDR3 runs 16 residues. Germline V gene data show CDR1 as LNHDA and CDR2 as SQIVND (reference sequence). V trimming: 4 bases; J trimming: 6 bases; junction bases outside the gene matches: 11.

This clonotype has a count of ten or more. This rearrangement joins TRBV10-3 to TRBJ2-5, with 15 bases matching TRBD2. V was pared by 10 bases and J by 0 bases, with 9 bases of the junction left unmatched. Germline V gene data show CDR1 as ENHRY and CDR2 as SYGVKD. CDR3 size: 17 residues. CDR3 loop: CATMGLAGGRYQETQYF. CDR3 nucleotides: TGTGCCACTATGGGACTAGCGGGAGGAAGATACCAAGAGACCCAGTACTTC.

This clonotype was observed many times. The CDR3 is CASSQDGTGGDGYTF. The CDR3, as DNA: TGCGCCAGCAGCCAAGATGGGACAGGGGGAGATGGCTACACCTTC. The genes are TRBV4-1 and TRBJ1-2; 11 bases line up with TRBD1. Germline V lookup: CDR1 MGHRA, CDR2 YSYEKL. There are 15 residues in the CDR3. The trim removed 0 bases at V and 6 bases at J, leaving 3 bases unmatched.

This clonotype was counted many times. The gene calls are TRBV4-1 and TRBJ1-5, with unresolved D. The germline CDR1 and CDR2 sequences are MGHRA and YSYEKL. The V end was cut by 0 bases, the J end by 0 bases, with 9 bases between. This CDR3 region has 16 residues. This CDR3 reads CASSQEGTYSNQPQHF. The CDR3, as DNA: TGCGCCAGCAGCCAAGAGGGAACGTATAGCAATCAGCCCCAGCATTTT.

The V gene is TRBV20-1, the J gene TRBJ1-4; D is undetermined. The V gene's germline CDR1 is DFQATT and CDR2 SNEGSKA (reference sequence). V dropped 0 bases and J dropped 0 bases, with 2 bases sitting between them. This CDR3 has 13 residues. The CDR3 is CSARDATNEKLFF. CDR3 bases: TGCAGTGCTAGAGATGCAACTAATGAAAAACTGTTTTTT.

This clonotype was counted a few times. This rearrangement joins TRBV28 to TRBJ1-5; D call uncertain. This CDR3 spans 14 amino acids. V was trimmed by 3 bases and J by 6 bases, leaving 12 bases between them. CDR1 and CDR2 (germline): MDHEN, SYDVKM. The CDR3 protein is CASSLGFSLQPQHF. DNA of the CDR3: TGTGCCAGCAGTTTGGGCTTTAGTCTTCAGCCCCAGCATTTT.

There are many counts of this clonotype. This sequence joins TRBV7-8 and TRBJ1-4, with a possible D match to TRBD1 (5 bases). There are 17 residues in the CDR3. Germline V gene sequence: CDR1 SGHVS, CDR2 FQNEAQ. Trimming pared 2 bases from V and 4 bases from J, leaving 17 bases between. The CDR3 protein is CASSLRGSQSLNEKLFF. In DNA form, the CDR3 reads TGTGCCAGCAGCTTAAGGGGCTCCCAGAGTCTTAATGAAAAACTGTTTTTT.

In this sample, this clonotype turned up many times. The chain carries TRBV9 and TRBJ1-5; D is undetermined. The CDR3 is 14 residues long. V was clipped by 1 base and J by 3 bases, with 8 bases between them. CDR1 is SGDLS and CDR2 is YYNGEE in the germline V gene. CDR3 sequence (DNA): TGTGCCAGCAGCGTATCCCCAGCCAATCAGCCCCAGCATTTT. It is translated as CASSVSPANQPQHF.

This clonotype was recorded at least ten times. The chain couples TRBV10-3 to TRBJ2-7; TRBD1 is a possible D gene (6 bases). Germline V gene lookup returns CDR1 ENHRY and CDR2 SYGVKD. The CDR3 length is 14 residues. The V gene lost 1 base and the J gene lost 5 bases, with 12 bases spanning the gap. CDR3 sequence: CAISEFAQGNEQYF. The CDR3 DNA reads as TGTGCCATCAGTGAGTTCGCCCAGGGGAACGAGCAGTACTTC.

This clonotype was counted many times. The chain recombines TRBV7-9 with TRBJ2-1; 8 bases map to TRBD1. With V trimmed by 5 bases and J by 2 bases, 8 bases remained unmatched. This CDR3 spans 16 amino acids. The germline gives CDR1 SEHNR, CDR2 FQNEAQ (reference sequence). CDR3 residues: CASSTGQGLAYNEQFF. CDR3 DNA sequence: TGTGCCAGCAGCACTGGACAGGGTTTGGCCTACAATGAGCAGTTCTTC.

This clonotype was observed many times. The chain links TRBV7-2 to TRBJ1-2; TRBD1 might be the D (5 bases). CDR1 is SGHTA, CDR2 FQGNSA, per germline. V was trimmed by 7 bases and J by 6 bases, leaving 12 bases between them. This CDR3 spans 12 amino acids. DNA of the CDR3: TGTGCCAGCATCCCTCGGGGGGATGGCTACACCTTC. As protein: CASIPRGDGYTF.

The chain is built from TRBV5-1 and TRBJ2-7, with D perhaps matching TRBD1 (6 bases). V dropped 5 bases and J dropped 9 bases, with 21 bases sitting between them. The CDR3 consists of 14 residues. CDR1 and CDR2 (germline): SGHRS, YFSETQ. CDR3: CASRDRPPERAQYF. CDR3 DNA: TGCGCCAGCAGAGACAGGCCCCCCGAGAGAGCGCAGTACTTC.

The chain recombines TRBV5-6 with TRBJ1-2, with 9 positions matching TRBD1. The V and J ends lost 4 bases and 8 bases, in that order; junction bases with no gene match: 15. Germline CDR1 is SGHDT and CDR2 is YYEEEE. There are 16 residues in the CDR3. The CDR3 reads CASSIGPTGQGDGYTF. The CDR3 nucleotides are TGTGCCAGCAGCATTGGACCCACGGGACAGGGCGACGGCTACACCTTC.

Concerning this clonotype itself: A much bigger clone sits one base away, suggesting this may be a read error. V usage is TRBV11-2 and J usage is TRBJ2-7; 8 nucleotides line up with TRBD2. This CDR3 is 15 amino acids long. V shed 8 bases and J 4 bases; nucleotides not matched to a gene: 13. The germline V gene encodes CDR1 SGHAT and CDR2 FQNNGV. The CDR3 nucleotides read TGTGCCAGCCGCCGGGGGGGGAGGGGACGGTACGAGCAGTACTTC. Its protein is CASRRGGRGRYEQYF.

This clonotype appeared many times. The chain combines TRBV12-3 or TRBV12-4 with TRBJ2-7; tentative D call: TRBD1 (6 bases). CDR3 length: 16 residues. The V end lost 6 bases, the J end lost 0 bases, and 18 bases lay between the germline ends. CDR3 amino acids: CASSSGDRRSSYEQYF. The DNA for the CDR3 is TGTGCCAGCAGCAGCGGAGACAGGAGAAGCTCCTACGAGCAGTACTTC.

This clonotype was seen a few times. CDR3 in DNA: TGTGCCAGTACCGCCCCGGGCCGCGGCGCCGGGGAGCAGTACTTC. Encoded protein: CASTAPGRGAGEQYF. The rearrangement links TRBV19 to TRBJ2-7; D is unresolved. With 7 bases removed from V and 7 bases from J, the gap between germline ends came to 23 bases. The CDR3 totals 15 residues. Germline values: CDR1 LNHDA, CDR2 SQIVND (reference sequence).

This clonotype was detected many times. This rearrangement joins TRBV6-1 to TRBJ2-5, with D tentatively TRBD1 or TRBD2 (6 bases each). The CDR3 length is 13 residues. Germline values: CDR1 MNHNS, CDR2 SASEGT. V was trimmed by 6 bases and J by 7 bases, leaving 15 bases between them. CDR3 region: CASRPRGAVTQYF. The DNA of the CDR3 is TGTGCCAGCAGGCCAAGGGGGGCCGTGACCCAGTACTTC.

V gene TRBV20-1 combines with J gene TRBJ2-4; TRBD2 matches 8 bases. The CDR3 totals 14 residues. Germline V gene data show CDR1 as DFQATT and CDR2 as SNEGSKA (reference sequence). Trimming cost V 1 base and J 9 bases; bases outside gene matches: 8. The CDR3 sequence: CSARGGLGGGIQYF. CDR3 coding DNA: TGCAGTGCTAGAGGGGGACTAGGGGGAGGCATTCAGTACTTC.

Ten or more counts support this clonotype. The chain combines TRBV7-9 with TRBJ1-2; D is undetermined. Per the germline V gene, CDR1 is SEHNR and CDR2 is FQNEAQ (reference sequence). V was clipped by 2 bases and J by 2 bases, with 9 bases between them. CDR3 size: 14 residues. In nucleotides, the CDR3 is TGTGCCAGCAGCTTATTTGAAGGGAACTATGGCTACACCTTC. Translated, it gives CASSLFEGNYGYTF.

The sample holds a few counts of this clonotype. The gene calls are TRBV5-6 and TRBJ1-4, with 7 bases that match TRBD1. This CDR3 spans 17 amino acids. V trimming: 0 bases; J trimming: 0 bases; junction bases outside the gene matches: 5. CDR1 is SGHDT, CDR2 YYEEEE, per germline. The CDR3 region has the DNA TGTGCCAGCAGCTTGGAAGGGGACAGTGCAACTAATGAAAAACTGTTTTTT. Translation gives CASSLEGDSATNEKLFF. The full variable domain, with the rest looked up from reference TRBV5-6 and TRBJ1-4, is DAGVTQSPTHLIKTRGQQVTLRCSPKSGHDTVSWYQQALGQGPQFIFQYYEEEERQRGNFPDRFSGHQFPNYSSELNVNALLLGDSALYLCASSLEGDSATNEKLFFGSGTQLSVL.

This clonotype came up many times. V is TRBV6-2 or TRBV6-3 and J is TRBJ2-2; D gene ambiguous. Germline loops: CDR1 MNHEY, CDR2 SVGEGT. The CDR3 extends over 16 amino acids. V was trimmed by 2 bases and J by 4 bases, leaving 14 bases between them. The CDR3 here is CASSYLALRSTGELFF. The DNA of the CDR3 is TGTGCCAGCAGTTACCTGGCCCTGCGGAGCACCGGGGAGCTGTTTTTT.